This passage covers 11 T cell receptor beta chains from one sample sequenced in a study of blood T cell repertoires in COVID-19. Only in-frame clones appear in the TCRdb table, and some are missing; sequencing was by immunoSEQ multiplex PCR. This sample has under 100,000 clones; over 75% occur once, and the top ten carry approximately 13%. Sequencing used peripheral blood. Receptors originate from a human donor in a cohort sampled during active COVID-19.

V usage is TRBV28 and J usage is TRBJ1-5; D is uncertain. The CDR3 is 12 amino acids. Trimming removed 5 bases at V and 7 bases at J, with 9 bases between. CDR1 is MDHEN and CDR2 is SYDVKM in the germline V gene. CDR3 region: CASSPRPQPQHF. As DNA, the CDR3 is TGTGCCAGCAGTCCCAGGCCCCAGCCCCAGCATTTT.

The chain joins TRBV10-3 to TRBJ2-1, with 15 bases aligning to TRBD2. CDR1 and CDR2 (germline): ENHRY, SYGVKD. This CDR3 contains 16 residues. Unmatched junction bases numbered 4, after V lost 2 bases and J lost 8 bases. CDR3 bases: TGTGCCATCAGTGAGAGGGGACTAGCGGGGGGCGATGAGCAGTTCTTC. It translates to CAISERGLAGGDEQFF.

This clone was observed a few times. V is TRBV7-3 and J is TRBJ2-1; 9 bases are shared with TRBD1. Germline CDR1 SGHTA, CDR2 FQGTGA. After removal of 5 bases from V and 12 bases from J, the junction contained 14 bases not matched to a gene. This CDR3 region has 15 residues. The CDR3 DNA follows: TGTGCCAGCAGCATCCCGGGACAGGGCACCGGGGGGCAGTTCTTC. Protein sequence: CASSIPGQGTGGQFF. The full variable domain, its missing parts supplied by reference TRBV7-3 and TRBJ2-1, is GAGVSQTPSNKVTEKGKYVELRCDPISGHTALYWYRQSLGQGPEFLIYFQGTGAADDSGLPNDRFFAVRPEGSVSTLKIQRTERGDSAVYLCASSIPGQGTGGQFFGPGTRLTVL.

The rearrangement joins TRBV21-1 to TRBJ2-5; the table's D call, TRBD2, was not checked against the DNA. TRBV21-1 is flagged as a pseudogene. The CDR3 runs to 14 residues. The CDR3 here is CASPKRGIQETQYF. The CDR3 DNA sequence: TGTGCCAGCCCCAAGCGGGGGATCCAAGAGACCCAGTACTTC.

The chain has TRBV11-2 and TRBJ1-2; 7 bases fit TRBD1. This CDR3 contains 15 residues. In germline, CDR1 is SGHAT, CDR2 FQNNGV. With V trimmed by 1 base and J by 4 bases, 6 bases remained unmatched. Written as DNA, the CDR3 is TGTGCCAGCAGCTTAGGCCTGGGACAGTCCTATGGCTACACCTTC. Encoded protein: CASSLGLGQSYGYTF.

J is TRBJ1-2 and V is TRBV5-1; 8 positions agree with TRBD1. The CDR3 covers 13 residues. CDR1 SGHRS and CDR2 YFSETQ come from the germline V gene. The V segment lost 5 bases and the J segment 5 bases; nucleotides outside the gene matches: 5. The CDR3: CASSLDRVYGYTF. CDR3 DNA: TGCGCCAGCAGTCTGGACAGGGTTTATGGCTACACCTTC.

CDR3 in amino acids: CASSLYEPQLNTEAFF. As DNA, the CDR3 is TGTGCCAGCAGTTTATACGAACCACAGCTGAACACTGAAGCTTTCTTT. The chain has TRBV27 and TRBJ1-1, with D unclear. The CDR3 runs 16 residues. CDR1 is MNHEY, CDR2 SMNVEV, per germline (reference sequence). V dropped 1 base and J dropped 0 bases, with 12 bases sitting between them.

The chain combines TRBV5-5 with TRBJ2-5; possible D gene TRBD2, 5 bases. Trimming removed 2 bases from V and 5 bases from J, with 10 bases in between. The CDR3 runs to 13 residues. Germline CDR1 SGHKS, CDR2 YYEKEE (reference sequence). DNA for the CDR3: TGTGCCAGCAGCTTTCCGGGGTCGGAGACCCAGTACTTC. Amino acid sequence: CASSFPGSETQYF.

On this clone itself: Other DNA sequences within the sample encode an identical CDR3. This chain uses TRBV27 with TRBJ1-5; D unresolved. Germline assignment: CDR1 MNHEY and CDR2 SMNVEV (reference sequence). This CDR3 is 16 amino acids long. V lost 6 bases and J lost 2, with 17 bases in between. The CDR3 region is CASRALDRGGNQPQHF. The CDR3 DNA sequence: TGTGCCAGCAGGGCCCTCGACCGCGGGGGCAATCAGCCCCAGCATTTT.

This chain connects TRBV5-6 to TRBJ2-7, with 11 bases matching TRBD2. V dropped 4 bases and J dropped 5; count of bases not matched to a gene: 8. The CDR3 extends over 15 amino acids. The germline V gene encodes CDR1 SGHDT and CDR2 YYEEEE. CDR3 protein: CASSPILAGVHEQYF. CDR3 nucleotides: TGTGCCAGCAGCCCGATACTAGCGGGGGTCCACGAGCAGTACTTC. The full variable domain, with the rest looked up from reference TRBV5-6 and TRBJ2-7, is DAGVTQSPTHLIKTRGQQVTLRCSPKSGHDTVSWYQQALGQGPQFIFQYYEEEERQRGNFPDRFSGHQFPNYSSELNVNALLLGDSALYLCASSPILAGVHEQYFGPGTRLTVT.

To note about this clone: Other DNA sequences in this sample translate to the same CDR3. V and J are TRBV29-1 and TRBJ1-2; TRBD1 agrees at 8 bases. Trimming took 6 bases from V and 3 from J; bases not matched to a gene: 6. The CDR3 sequence is 13 residues long. Germline loops: CDR1 SQVTM, CDR2 ANQGSEA. In DNA form, the CDR3 reads TGCAGCGTCGGGACAGGAAAAGACTATGGCTACACCTTC. Its translation is CSVGTGKDYGYTF.